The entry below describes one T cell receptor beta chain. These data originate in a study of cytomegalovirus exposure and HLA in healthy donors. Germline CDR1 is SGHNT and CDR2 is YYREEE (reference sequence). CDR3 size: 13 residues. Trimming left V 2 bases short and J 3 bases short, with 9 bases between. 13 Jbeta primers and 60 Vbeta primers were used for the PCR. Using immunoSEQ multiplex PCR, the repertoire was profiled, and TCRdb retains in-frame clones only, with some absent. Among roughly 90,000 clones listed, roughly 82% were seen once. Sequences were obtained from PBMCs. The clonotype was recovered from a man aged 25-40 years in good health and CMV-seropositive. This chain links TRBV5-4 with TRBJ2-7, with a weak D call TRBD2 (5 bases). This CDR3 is CASSLDGIYEQYF. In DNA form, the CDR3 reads TGTGCCAGCAGCTTAGACGGGATCTACGAGCAGTACTTC. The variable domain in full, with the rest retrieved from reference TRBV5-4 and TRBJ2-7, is ETGVTQSPTHLIKTRGQQVTLRCSSQSGHNTVSWYQQALGQGPQFIFQYYREEENGRGNFPPRFSGLQFPNYSSELNVNALELDDSALYLCASSLDGIYEQYFGPGTRLTVT.